The 22 T cell receptor beta chains presented below share a single source sample, sequenced in a study of breast tumors, draining lymph nodes, adjacent tissues. Using its own MiXCR run on the multiplex PCR reads, TCRdb lists one record per CDR3 protein. Altogether under 350,000 distinct CDR3 sequences are present, around 30% being singletons, with the ten largest covering 1.1%. Axillary draining lymph nodes of breast cancer patients supplied the node samples. Material for sequencing was axillary lymph node tissue. These receptors all stem from a female donor with breast cancer. Some clones in this sample may be carry-over from other donors' samples.

This clonotype was seen repeatedly, ten times or more. V is TRBV20-1 and J is TRBJ2-7; D ambiguous. Germline CDR1 and CDR2: DFQATT and SNEGSKA (reference sequence). V lost 4 bases and J lost 2, with 12 bases in between. The CDR3 is made up of 13 amino acids. CDR3 DNA: TGCAGTGCTACGGGTCCCTGGCCCTACGAGCAGTACTTC. This translates into CSATGPWPYEQYF.

In the case of this clonotype: A read error may be the cause here, since a much bigger clone is one base away. The genes are TRBV4-3 and TRBJ2-1; TRBD2 matches at 7 bases. Looked up from germline, CDR1 is LGHNA and CDR2 is YSLEER. The CDR3 is made up of 15 amino acids. The CDR3 DNA reads TGCGCCAACAGCCAAGAGGGAGGGAGGGGTAATGAGCAGTTCTTC. It translates to CANSQEGGRGNEQFF.

Turning to this clonotype: A much larger clonotype is one base distant, so this may be a read error. The gene calls are TRBV5-1 and TRBJ2-2; 9 bases line up with TRBD1. The CDR3 runs to 17 residues. From germline, CDR1 is SGHRS and CDR2 YFSETQ. Here the CDR3 DNA reads TGCGCCATCAGCTTGGGGACAGGGTCGGGGAACACCGAGGAGCTGTTTTTT. Protein: CAISLGTGSGNTEELFF. Full variable domain (outside the CDR3, taken from reference TRBV5-1 and TRBJ2-2): KAGVTQTPRYLIKTRGQQVTLSCSPISGHRSVSWYQQTPGQGLQFLFEYFSETQRNKGNFPGRFSGRQFSNSRSEMNVSTLELGDSALYLCAISLGTGSGNTEELFFGEGSRLTVL.

This clonotype has only a few counts. CDR3 in amino acids: CASSLWEGTEAFF. The CDR3 region has the DNA TGTGCCAGCAGCTTGTGGGAGGGCACTGAAGCTTTCTTT. This rearrangement joins TRBV7-2 to TRBJ1-1; D gene ambiguous. Germline V gene lookup returns CDR1 SGHTA and CDR2 FQGNSA. The CDR3 contains 13 residues. V gave up 3 bases and J gave up 4 bases, with 9 bases separating them.

Regarding this clonotype: Compared with germline, one end of the junction differs, possibly owing to a read error. The CDR3 loop is CSATDRGTGVNVLTF. The CDR3 DNA is TGCAGTGCAACAGACAGGGGCACTGGGGTCAACGTCCTGACCTTC. V usage is TRBV20-1 and J usage is TRBJ2-6; the match to TRBD1 covers 8 bases. Germline assignment: CDR1 DFQATT and CDR2 SNEGSKA (reference sequence). CDR3 length: 15 amino acids.

Ten or more counts support this clonotype. V and J are TRBV2 and TRBJ2-7; 11 bases agree with TRBD2. Germline V gene lookup returns CDR1 SNHLY and CDR2 FYNNEI. The junction had 6 bases not matched to a gene; V was cut back by 7 bases and J by 4 bases. The CDR3 length is 14 residues. This CDR3 reads CASKMTSGIYEQYF. CDR3 in DNA: TGTGCCAGCAAGATGACTAGCGGGATTTACGAGCAGTACTTC.

Concerning this clonotype itself: With a much larger clone just one base away, this may be a read error. This CDR3 fails to terminate in the conserved phenylalanine or tryptophan, so it likely reflects a read error. The chain joins TRBV14 to TRBJ2-5; D gene ambiguous. Trimming stripped 8 bases from V and 0 bases from J, with 10 bases between. The germline CDR1 and CDR2 sequences are SGHDN and FVKESK. This CDR3 has 13 residues. The DNA of the CDR3 is TGTGCCAGCCTTTCGCGGTACCAAGAGACCCAGTACTCC. Translated, it gives CASLSRYQETQYS.

This clonotype was counted ten times or more. The chain combines TRBV4-1 with TRBJ2-7, with TRBD2 matching over 12 bases. The germline V gene encodes CDR1 MGHRA and CDR2 YSYEKL. V shed 3 bases and J 3 bases; nucleotides not matched to a gene: 3. The CDR3 sequence is 15 residues long. This CDR3 is CASSHRTSGNYEQYF. The CDR3 coding sequence is TGCGCCAGCAGCCACCGGACTAGCGGGAACTACGAGCAGTACTTC.

This clonotype was detected a few times. The chain links TRBV19 to TRBJ1-1; D not resolved. This CDR3 spans 13 amino acids. Germline CDR1 and CDR2: LNHDA and SQIVND (reference sequence). Trimming shortened V by 6 bases and J by 0 bases, and 8 bases separated the two germline ends. The CDR3 here is CASSQTVNTEAFF. The CDR3 DNA follows: TGTGCCAGTAGCCAGACTGTGAACACTGAAGCTTTCTTT.

A note on this clonotype: A much more abundant neighbour one base away suggests this may be a read error. The V call is TRBV9, the J call TRBJ2-1, with a weak D call TRBD1 (5 bases). Germline lookup yields CDR1 SGDLS and CDR2 YYNGEE. There are 15 residues in the CDR3. The CDR3 loop reads CVSSVDQGTYNEQFF. Here the CDR3 DNA reads TGTGTCAGCAGCGTAGATCAGGGTACTTACAATGAGCAGTTCTTC.

The CDR3 loop reads CASSDDRAYETQYF. DNA for the CDR3: TGTGCCAGCAGTGACGACAGGGCGTATGAGACCCAGTACTTC. The chain recombines TRBV25-1 with TRBJ2-5; TRBD1 matches 7 bases. V dropped 3 bases and J dropped 5; count of bases not matched to a gene: 6. Germline loops: CDR1 MGHDK, CDR2 SYGVNS. This CDR3 contains 14 residues.

Many counts were recorded for this clonotype. The V call is TRBV7-6, the J call TRBJ2-7; possibly TRBD2 for D (5 bases). The CDR3 runs 21 residues. Germline lookup yields CDR1 SGHVS and CDR2 FNYEAQ. V was cut by 4 bases and J by 0 bases, with 31 bases left in between. CDR3: CASSCLVRPRASRESSYEQYF. The CDR3 DNA reads TGTGCCAGCAGCTGCTTAGTCCGGCCGCGGGCATCCCGTGAGAGCTCCTACGAGCAGTACTTC.

The sample holds many counts of this clonotype. The CDR3 is CASSLSVMGNEQFF. CDR3 coding DNA: TGTGCCAGCAGTTTATCGGTTATGGGCAATGAGCAGTTCTTC. This sequence joins TRBV12-3 or TRBV12-4 and TRBJ2-1; D not certain. The length of the CDR3 is 14 residues. V was clipped by 2 bases and J by 6 bases, with 11 bases between them.

On this clonotype itself: At one boundary the junction diverges from the germline segment, which might be a read error. This rearrangement joins TRBV15 to TRBJ1-4; the D is unclear. The CDR3 contains 15 residues. Germline V gene sequence: CDR1 LNHNV, CDR2 YYDKDF (reference sequence). CDR3 in DNA: TGTGCCACCAGCAGAGATCGGGTGAACCAAGGAGAACTGGTTTTT. It encodes CATSRDRVNQGELVF.

This clonotype was observed at least ten times. The chain employs TRBV20-1 and TRBJ2-5; D unresolved. Trimming took off 3 bases at V and 2 bases at J, with 16 bases between the two ends. Germline V gene lookup returns CDR1 DFQATT and CDR2 SNEGSKA (reference sequence). This CDR3 spans 15 amino acids. The CDR3 spells CSARLGSKPQETQYF. DNA for the CDR3: TGCAGTGCTAGGTTAGGTAGCAAGCCTCAAGAGACCCAGTACTTC.

This clonotype was seen many times. The rearrangement uses TRBV14 and TRBJ2-1; D is unclear. The germline CDR1 and CDR2 sequences are SGHDN and FVKESK. V was pared by 1 base and J by 6 bases, with 22 bases between. This CDR3 is 18 amino acids long. CDR3 nucleotide sequence: TGTGCCAGCAGCCAAGTTGCGACCTCCAATGTGAAGTCCAATGAGCAGTTCTTC. Amino acids: CASSQVATSNVKSNEQFF.

This clonotype turned up a few times. This chain joins TRBV27 and TRBJ2-5; D may be TRBD1 or TRBD2 (5 bases each). The germline V and J ends were trimmed by 3 bases and 1 base, with 9 bases remaining between them. Germline V gene lookup returns CDR1 MNHEY and CDR2 SMNVEV (reference sequence). The CDR3 length is 14 residues. This CDR3 reads CASSFWGSQETQYF. CDR3 sequence (DNA): TGTGCCAGCAGTTTTTGGGGGTCCCAAGAGACCCAGTACTTC.

This chain uses TRBV20-1 with TRBJ2-5, with D possibly matching TRBD1 (5 bases). V lost 0 bases and J 5 bases, leaving 7 bases between the germline ends. The CDR3 spans 12 residues. CDR1 is DFQATT and CDR2 is SNEGSKA in the germline V gene (reference sequence). CDR3 in amino acids: CSARDAGETQYF. CDR3 coding DNA: TGCAGTGCTAGAGATGCAGGGGAGACCCAGTACTTC.

In regard to this clonotype: The limits of the CDR3 on the DNA are not certain, so only TCRdb's listed CDR3 is given. The chain carries TRBV25-1 and TRBJ2-3; the D call in the table, TRBD1, was not verified against the DNA. Germline V CDR1 and CDR2: MGHDK, SYGVNS. The length of the CDR3 is 21 amino acids, counting both ends. CDR3 amino acids: CASSFYICSGTGTGSSDTQYF.

A remark on this clonotype: A much larger clone lies a single base off, so this may be a read error. The gene calls are TRBV6-1 and TRBJ1-4; TRBD1 agrees at 8 bases. From germline, CDR1 is MNHNS and CDR2 SASEGT. V was pared by 6 bases and J by 8 bases, with 14 bases of the junction left unmatched. This CDR3 contains 16 residues. CDR3 nucleotides: TGTGCCAGCAGACGTACAGGGGGGTGGTTGAAAGAAAAACTGTTTTTT. This codes for CASRRTGGWLKEKLFF.

Note on this clonotype: Its ends do not fully match the called genes, so a read error is possible. V is TRBV10-3 and J is TRBJ1-1; a possible D gene is TRBD1 (6 bases). The CDR3 length is 14 residues. Germline lookup yields CDR1 ENHRY and CDR2 SYGVKD. CDR3 sequence reads: CASSSTGYNTEAFF. The CDR3 DNA sequence: TGTGCCAGCAGTTCGACAGGTTATAACACTGAAGCTTTCTTT.

There are many counts of this clonotype. This sequence joins TRBV7-2 and TRBJ2-6, with 9 positions matching TRBD2. Germline values: CDR1 SGHTA, CDR2 FQGNSA. This CDR3 spans 20 amino acids. V trimming: 3 bases; J trimming: 1 base; junction bases outside the gene matches: 13. CDR3: CASSFPPWLAGSSGANVLTF. CDR3 DNA sequence: TGTGCCAGCAGCTTTCCCCCCTGGCTAGCGGGGTCTTCTGGGGCCAACGTCCTGACTTTC.